This T cell receptor (beta chain) was captured by sequencing in a study of cytomegalovirus exposure and HLA in healthy donors. Looking at the study overall: A later analysis reported the 95 to 150 validation repertoires used the same platform as the roughly 700 first-cohort repertoires.

Trimming took 2 bases from V and 5 from J, leaving 7 bases between them. The CDR3 is made up of 13 amino acids. Germline V CDR1 and CDR2: KGHSH, LQKENI. Study-wide results and limits: According to a subsequent analysis, TCR clusters identified in the first cohort showed a tendency to co-occur across the roughly 110 validation repertoires. The classifier reportedly diagnosed cytomegalovirus status with high sensitivity and specificity. The investigators catalogued 150 to 200 TCR beta chains as cytomegalovirus-associated.

The repertoire was sequenced with immunoSEQ multiplex PCR; TCRdb's copy has only in-frame clones and lacks some. The sample shows 200,000 or so clones, 70% to 90% of them seen only once. Points on this clone: Its specificity is not known.

Sequencing was performed on PBMCs. This receptor was taken from a woman aged 18-35 years in good health and CMV-seronegative. J is TRBJ2-1 and V is TRBV18; D uncertain. This chain's CDR3 is CASSPSRHNEQFF. The DNA for the CDR3 is TGTGCCAGCTCACCATCTAGGCACAATGAGCAGTTCTTC. The entire variable domain, with the rest obtained from reference TRBV18 and TRBJ2-1, is as follows: NAGVMQNPRHLVRRRGQEARLRCSPMKGHSHVYWYRQLPEEGLKFMVYLQKENIIDESGMPKERFSAEFPKEGPSILRIQQVVRGDSAAYFCASSPSRHNEQFFGPGTRLTVL.